A single sample gave rise to the 21 T cell receptor beta chains below, sequenced in a study of blood T cell repertoires in COVID-19. TCRdb's table, derived via immunoSEQ multiplex PCR, lists solely in-frame clones and lacks some. The data contain approximately 12,000 clones, over 90% of them singletons. Sequencing used peripheral blood. These receptors all stem from a woman between 65 and 79 years old with active COVID-19.

CDR3 amino acids: CASSPGQGGAEQFF. The CDR3 DNA follows: TGTGCCAGCAGCCCCGGTCAGGGAGGCGCTGAGCAGTTCTTC. V usage is TRBV7-6 and J usage is TRBJ2-1, with a tentative D call TRBD2 (6 bases). V lost 5 bases to trimming and J lost 9 bases, with 17 bases between them. The CDR3 totals 14 residues. Germline assignment: CDR1 SGHVS and CDR2 FNYEAQ.

The gene calls are TRBV2 and TRBJ2-5; the D gene is possibly TRBD1 (6 bases). Looked up from germline, CDR1 is SNHLY and CDR2 is FYNNEI. The CDR3 runs 15 residues. Trimming stripped 2 bases from V and 5 bases from J, with 15 bases between. The CDR3 DNA is TGTGCCAGCAGTGAACTTATGACAGGTGGGGAGACCCAGTACTTC. It is translated as CASSELMTGGETQYF.

The J gene is TRBJ1-2, the V gene TRBV10-3; perhaps TRBD1 as D (6 bases). Germline V gene sequence: CDR1 ENHRY, CDR2 SYGVKD. The CDR3 has 13 residues. Trimming cost V 2 bases and J 8 bases, with 12 bases left between them. Here the CDR3 reads CAISEMGGLGYTF. Written as DNA, the CDR3 is TGTGCCATCAGTGAGATGGGGGGGCTAGGCTACACCTTC.

The gene calls are TRBV25-1 and TRBJ1-5; D possibly corresponds to TRBD1 (6 bases). There are 14 residues in the CDR3. Germline lookup yields CDR1 MGHDK and CDR2 SYGVNS. V lost 4 bases and J 4 bases, leaving 11 bases between the germline ends. CDR3 in amino acids: CASSAQGGNQPQHF. The DNA of the CDR3 is TGTGCCAGCAGTGCACAGGGAGGGAATCAGCCCCAGCATTTT.

The chain links TRBV27 to TRBJ2-7; 10 bases line up with TRBD1. This CDR3 region has 15 residues. CDR1 is MNHEY and CDR2 is SMNVEV in the germline V gene (reference sequence). Trimming removed 5 bases from V and 2 bases from J; junction bases left unmatched: 6. CDR3 DNA: TGTGCCAGCAGTCGGGACAGGGGAGTAGCCTACGAGCAGTACTTC. This encodes CASSRDRGVAYEQYF.

This chain connects TRBV4-1 to TRBJ1-5; D uncertain. CDR3 length: 15 amino acids. Trimming took off 0 bases at V and 4 bases at J, with 10 bases between the two ends. The germline gives CDR1 MGHRA, CDR2 YSYEKL. CDR3: CASSQEVGRNQPQHF. The DNA of the CDR3 is TGCGCCAGCAGCCAAGAGGTGGGGAGGAATCAGCCCCAGCATTTT.

V is TRBV5-6 and J is TRBJ1-2; 9 bases fit TRBD1. Germline CDR1 SGHDT, CDR2 YYEEEE. Trimming took 3 bases from V and 8 from J; bases not matched to a gene: 14. The CDR3 has 16 amino acids. CDR3 protein: CASSYAGTGPTRGYTF. CDR3 DNA sequence: TGTGCCAGCAGCTATGCCGGGACAGGGCCTACTAGGGGCTACACCTTC.

This clone appeared once. CDR3 sequence (DNA): TGTGCCAGCAGCTTTTCCGACCGAGGACAGGGAAGGGGGTTTAACACTGAAGCTTTCTTT. Translated: CASSFSDRGQGRGFNTEAFF. This rearrangement joins TRBV5-8 to TRBJ1-1, with TRBD1 matching 8 bases. Germline CDR1 SGHTS, CDR2 YDEGEE. The V segment lost 2 bases and the J segment 2 bases; nucleotides outside the gene matches: 20. This CDR3 is built from 20 residues. The full variable domain, rest sourced from reference TRBV5-8 and TRBJ1-1, is EAGVTQSPTHLIKTRGQQATLRCSPISGHTSVYWYQQALGLGLQFLLWYDEGEERNRGNFPPRFSGRQFPNYSSELNVNALELEDSALYLCASSFSDRGQGRGFNTEAFFGQGTRLTVV.

The chain carries TRBV5-1 and TRBJ2-2, with TRBD2 matching 10 bases. Germline assignment: CDR1 SGHRS and CDR2 YFSETQ. Unmatched junction bases numbered 8, after V lost 1 base and J lost 5 bases. The CDR3 extends over 17 amino acids. CDR3 amino acids: CASSLSPSGSVTGELFF. The CDR3 DNA reads TGCGCCAGCAGCTTGTCCCCTAGCGGGAGTGTTACCGGGGAGCTGTTTTTT.

The chain joins TRBV10-3 to TRBJ2-7, with TRBD2 matching 10 bases. CDR1 and CDR2 (germline): ENHRY, SYGVKD. The length of the CDR3 is 14 residues. J gave up 3 bases and V 2 bases, and 1 base lay outside the gene matches. Written as DNA, the CDR3 is TGTGCCATCAGTGAGACTAGCGGGATCTACGAGCAGTACTTC. Residues: CAISETSGIYEQYF.

The chain combines TRBV19 with TRBJ2-2; possibly TRBD2 for D (6 bases). Trimming took off 1 base at V and 6 bases at J, with 9 bases between the two ends. The CDR3 length is 14 residues. The germline CDR1 and CDR2 sequences are LNHDA and SQIVND (reference sequence). The CDR3 coding sequence is TGTGCCAGTAGTATAGGGCCGGGGGCCGGGGAGCTGTTTTTT. Translation gives CASSIGPGAGELFF.

The chain carries TRBV18 and TRBJ2-1; a weak D match, TRBD1 (6 bases). Per the germline V gene, CDR1 is KGHSH and CDR2 is LQKENI. The CDR3 loop spans 14 amino acids. Trimming removed 2 bases at V and 7 bases at J, with 12 bases between. CDR3 loop: CASSPRQVLNEQFF. Here the CDR3 DNA reads TGTGCCAGCTCACCAAGACAGGTCTTGAATGAGCAGTTCTTC.

The chain joins TRBV18 to TRBJ1-1, with a tentative D call TRBD1 (6 bases). Trimming removed 2 bases from V and 4 bases from J, with 11 bases in between. This CDR3 contains 14 residues. Germline values: CDR1 KGHSH, CDR2 LQKENI. DNA for the CDR3: TGTGCCAGCTCACCAACAGGGATCAGCACTGAAGCTTTCTTT. It is translated as CASSPTGISTEAFF.

The chain is built from TRBV27 and TRBJ2-7, with TRBD2 matching over 10 bases. J gave up 2 bases and V 6 bases, and 4 bases lay outside the gene matches. The germline CDR1 and CDR2 sequences are MNHEY and SMNVEV (reference sequence). The CDR3 contains 14 residues. In DNA, the CDR3 is TGTGCCAGCAGAAGACTAGCGGGCACCTACGAGCAGTACTTC. Translation gives CASRRLAGTYEQYF.

This clone has just one count. CDR3 DNA sequence: TGTGCCAGCTCACCTATGACAGCTAATTCACCCCTCCACTTT. Protein: CASSPMTANSPLHF. This chain links TRBV18 with TRBJ1-6, with D maybe TRBD1 (5 bases). Trimming cost V 3 bases and J 6 bases, with 9 bases left between them. CDR1 is KGHSH and CDR2 is LQKENI in the germline V gene. The CDR3 spans 14 residues. Using reference TRBV18 and TRBJ1-6 for the parts outside the CDR3, the full variable domain is NAGVMQNPRHLVRRRGQEARLRCSPMKGHSHVYWYRQLPEEGLKFMVYLQKENIIDESGMPKERFSAEFPKEGPSILRIQQVVRGDSAAYFCASSPMTANSPLHFGNGTRLTVT.

V usage is TRBV10-2 and J usage is TRBJ1-1, with TRBD1 as a possible D gene (6 bases). The CDR3 is 17 residues long. CDR1 is WSHSY, CDR2 SAAADI, per germline. V shed 2 bases and J shed 0 bases, with 16 bases lying between them. The CDR3 sequence: CASSEPGPGVMNTEAFF. In nucleotides, the CDR3 is TGCGCCAGCAGTGAGCCGGGCCCAGGGGTCATGAACACTGAAGCTTTCTTT.

The table lists this clone with a count of one. The V gene is TRBV6-5, the J gene TRBJ2-1; TRBD2 aligns across 11 bases. The CDR3 loop spans 14 amino acids. With 6 bases clipped from V and 2 bases from J, the junction kept 0 bases outside the gene matches. Germline V gives CDR1 MNHEY, CDR2 SVGAGI. CDR3 sequence reads: CASRTSGAYNEQFF. The CDR3 coding sequence is TGTGCCAGCAGGACTAGCGGGGCCTACAATGAGCAGTTCTTC.

This chain connects TRBV25-1 to TRBJ2-5; D may be TRBD2 (6 bases). CDR1 is MGHDK, CDR2 SYGVNS, per germline. The CDR3 extends over 14 amino acids. Trimming pared 2 bases from V and 5 bases from J, leaving 12 bases between. CDR3 in amino acids: CASSERGSGETQYF. CDR3 DNA sequence: TGTGCCAGCAGTGAAAGGGGTAGCGGTGAGACCCAGTACTTC. The variable domain in full, with the rest retrieved from reference TRBV25-1 and TRBJ2-5, is EADIYQTPRYLVIGTGKKITLECSQTMGHDKMYWYQQDPGMELHLIHYSYGVNSTEKGDLSSESTVSRIRTEHFPLTLESARPSHTSQYLCASSERGSGETQYFGPGTRLLVL.

This clone was detected once. The rearrangement uses TRBV11-3 and TRBJ1-3; 7 nucleotides match TRBD1. CDR1 and CDR2 (germline): SGHNT, YENEEA. This CDR3 comprises 14 residues. J was trimmed by 3 bases and V by 4 bases; bases with no gene match: 3. The CDR3 here is CASSSWDSGNTIYF. The CDR3 DNA is TGTGCCAGCAGCTCTTGGGACAGTGGAAACACCATATATTTT. The complete variable domain, with remaining parts taken from reference TRBV11-3 and TRBJ1-3, reads EAGVVQSPRYKIIEKKQPVAFWCNPISGHNTLYWYLQNLGQGPELLIRYENEEAVDDSQLPKDRFSAERLKGVDSTLKIQPAELGDSAVYLCASSSWDSGNTIYFGEGSWLTVV.

The chain recombines TRBV13 with TRBJ2-1, with no clear D. The V end was cut by 5 bases, the J end by 4 bases, with 6 bases between. The CDR3 contains 12 residues. CDR1 is PRHDT, CDR2 FYEKMQ, per germline (reference sequence). The DNA for the CDR3 is TGTGCCAGCAGCCCACGGTACAATGAGCAGTTCTTC. Translation: CASSPRYNEQFF.

This chain uses TRBV3-1 (or the pseudogene TRBV3-2) with TRBJ2-2; D gene unclear. Germline V CDR1 and CDR2: LGHDT, YNNKEL (reference sequence). This CDR3 is 14 amino acids long. V dropped 1 base and J dropped 1 base, with 4 bases sitting between them. The CDR3 DNA sequence: TGTGCCAGCAGCCAAGGTCAGAACACCGGGGAGCTGTTTTTT. The encoded protein is CASSQGQNTGELFF.